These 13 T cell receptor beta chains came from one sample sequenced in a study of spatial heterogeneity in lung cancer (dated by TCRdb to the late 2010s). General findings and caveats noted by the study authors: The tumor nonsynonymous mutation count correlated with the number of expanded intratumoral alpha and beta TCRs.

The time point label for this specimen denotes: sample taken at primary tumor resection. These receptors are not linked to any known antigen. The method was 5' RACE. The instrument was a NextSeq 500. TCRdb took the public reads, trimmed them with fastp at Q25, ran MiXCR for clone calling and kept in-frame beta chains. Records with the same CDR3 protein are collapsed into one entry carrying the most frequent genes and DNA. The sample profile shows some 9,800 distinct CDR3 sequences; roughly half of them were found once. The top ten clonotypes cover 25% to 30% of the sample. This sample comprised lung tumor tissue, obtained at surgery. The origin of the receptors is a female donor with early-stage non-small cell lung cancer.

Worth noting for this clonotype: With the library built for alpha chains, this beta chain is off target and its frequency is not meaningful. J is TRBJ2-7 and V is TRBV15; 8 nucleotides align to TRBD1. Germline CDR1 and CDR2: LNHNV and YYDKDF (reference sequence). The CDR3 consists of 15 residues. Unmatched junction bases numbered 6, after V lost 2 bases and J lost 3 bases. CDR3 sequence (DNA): TGTGCCACCAGCAGAACAGGGGGAGTACGCTACGAGCAGTACTTC. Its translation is CATSRTGGVRYEQYF.

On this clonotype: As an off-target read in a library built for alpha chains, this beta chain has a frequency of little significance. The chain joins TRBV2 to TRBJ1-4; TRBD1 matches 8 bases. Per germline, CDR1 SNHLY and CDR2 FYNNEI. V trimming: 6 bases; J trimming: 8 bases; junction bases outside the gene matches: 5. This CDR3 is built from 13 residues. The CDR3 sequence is CASRGQGGEKLFF. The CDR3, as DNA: TGTGCCAGCAGAGGACAGGGTGGAGAAAAACTGTTTTTT.

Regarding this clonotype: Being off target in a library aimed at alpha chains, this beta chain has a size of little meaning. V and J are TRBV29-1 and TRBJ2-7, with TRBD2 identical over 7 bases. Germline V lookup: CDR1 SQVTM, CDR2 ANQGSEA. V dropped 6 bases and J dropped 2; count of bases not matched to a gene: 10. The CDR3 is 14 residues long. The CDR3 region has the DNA TGCAGCGTCATAAGGCGGGGGATCACCTACGAGCAGTACTTC. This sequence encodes CSVIRRGITYEQYF.

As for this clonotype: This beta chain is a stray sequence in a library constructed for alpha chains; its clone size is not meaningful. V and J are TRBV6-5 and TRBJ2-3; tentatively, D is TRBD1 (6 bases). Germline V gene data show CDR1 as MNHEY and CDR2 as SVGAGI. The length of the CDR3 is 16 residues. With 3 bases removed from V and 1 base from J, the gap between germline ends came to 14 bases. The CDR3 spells CASSYVGAGGTDTQYF. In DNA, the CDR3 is TGTGCCAGCAGTTATGTGGGGGCGGGCGGCACAGATACGCAGTATTTT.

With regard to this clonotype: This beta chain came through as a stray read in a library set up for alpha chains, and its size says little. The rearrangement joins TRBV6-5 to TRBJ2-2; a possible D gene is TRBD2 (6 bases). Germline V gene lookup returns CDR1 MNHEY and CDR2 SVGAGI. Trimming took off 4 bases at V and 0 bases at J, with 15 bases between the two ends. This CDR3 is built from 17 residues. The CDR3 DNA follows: TGTGCCAGCAGTTGGGACCGGCGGGGCGCGAACACCGGGGAGCTGTTTTTT. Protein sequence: CASSWDRRGANTGELFF.

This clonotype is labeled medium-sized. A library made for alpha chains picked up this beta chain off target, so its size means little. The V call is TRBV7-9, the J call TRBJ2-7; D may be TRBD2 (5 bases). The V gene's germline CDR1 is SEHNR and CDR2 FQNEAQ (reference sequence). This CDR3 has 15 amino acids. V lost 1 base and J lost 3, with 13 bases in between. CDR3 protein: CASSLGVAGRYEQYF. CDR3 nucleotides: TGTGCCAGCAGCTTAGGCGTCGCGGGTCGCTACGAGCAGTACTTC. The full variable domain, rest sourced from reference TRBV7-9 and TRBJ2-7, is DTGVSQNPRHKITKRGQNVTFRCDPISEHNRLYWYRQTLGQGPEFLTYFQNEAQLEKSRLLSDRFSAERPKGSFSTLEIQRTEQGDSAMYLCASSLGVAGRYEQYFGPGTRLTVT.

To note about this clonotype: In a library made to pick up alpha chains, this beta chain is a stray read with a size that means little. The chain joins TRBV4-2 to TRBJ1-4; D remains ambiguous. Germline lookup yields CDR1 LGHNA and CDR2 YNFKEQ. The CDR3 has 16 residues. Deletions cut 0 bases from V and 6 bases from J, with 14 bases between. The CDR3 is CASSQDERGWYEKLFF. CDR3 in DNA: TGTGCCAGCAGCCAAGATGAGCGGGGTTGGTATGAAAAACTGTTTTTT.

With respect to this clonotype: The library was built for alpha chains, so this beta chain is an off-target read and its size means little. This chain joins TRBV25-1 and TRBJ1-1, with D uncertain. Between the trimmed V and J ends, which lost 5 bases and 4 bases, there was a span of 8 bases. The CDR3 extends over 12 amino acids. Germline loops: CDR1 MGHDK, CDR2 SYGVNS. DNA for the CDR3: TGTGCCAGCAGTAATTCCGGCACTGAAGCTTTCTTT. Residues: CASSNSGTEAFF. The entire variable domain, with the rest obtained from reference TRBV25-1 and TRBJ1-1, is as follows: EADIYQTPRYLVIGTGKKITLECSQTMGHDKMYWYQQDPGMELHLIHYSYGVNSTEKGDLSSESTVSRIRTEHFPLTLESARPSHTSQYLCASSNSGTEAFFGQGTRLTVV.

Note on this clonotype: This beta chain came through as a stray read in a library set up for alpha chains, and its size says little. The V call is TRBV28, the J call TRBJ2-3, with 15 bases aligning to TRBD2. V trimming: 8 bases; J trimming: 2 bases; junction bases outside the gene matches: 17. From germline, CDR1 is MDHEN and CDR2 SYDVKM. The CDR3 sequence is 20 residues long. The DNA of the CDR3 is TGTGCCAGCGGGGGCACCGGGACTAGCGGGGGGCGCACTATCACAGATACGCAGTATTTT. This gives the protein CASGGTGTSGGRTITDTQYF.

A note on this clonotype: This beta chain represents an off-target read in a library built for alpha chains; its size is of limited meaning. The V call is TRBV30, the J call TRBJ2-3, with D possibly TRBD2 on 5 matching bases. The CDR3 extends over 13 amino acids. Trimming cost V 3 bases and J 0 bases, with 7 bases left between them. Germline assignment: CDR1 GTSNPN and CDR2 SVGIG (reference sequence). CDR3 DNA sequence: TGTGCCTGGAGCAGCGGTAGCACAGATACGCAGTATTTT. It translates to CAWSSGSTDTQYF.

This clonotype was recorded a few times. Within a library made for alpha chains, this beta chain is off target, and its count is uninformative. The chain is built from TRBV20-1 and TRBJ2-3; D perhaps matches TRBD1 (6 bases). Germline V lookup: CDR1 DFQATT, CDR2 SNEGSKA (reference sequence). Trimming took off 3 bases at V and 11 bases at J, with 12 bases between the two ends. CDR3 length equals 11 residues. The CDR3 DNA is TGCAGTGCTAGCTACCAGGGGAAGCAGTATTTT. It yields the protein CSASYQGKQYF.

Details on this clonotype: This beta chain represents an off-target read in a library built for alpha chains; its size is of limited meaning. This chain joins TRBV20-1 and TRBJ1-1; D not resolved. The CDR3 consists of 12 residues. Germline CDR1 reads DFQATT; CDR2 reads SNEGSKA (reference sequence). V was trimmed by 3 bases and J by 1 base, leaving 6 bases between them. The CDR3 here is CSASQANTEAFF. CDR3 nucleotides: TGCAGTGCTAGCCAGGCGAACACTGAAGCTTTCTTT.

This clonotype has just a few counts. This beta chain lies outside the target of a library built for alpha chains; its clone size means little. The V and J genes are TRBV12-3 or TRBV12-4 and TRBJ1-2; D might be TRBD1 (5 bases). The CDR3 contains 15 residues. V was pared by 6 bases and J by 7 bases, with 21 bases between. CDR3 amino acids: CASSLGEGLFLGYTF. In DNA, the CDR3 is TGTGCCAGCAGCCTAGGGGAGGGACTATTCCTTGGCTACACCTTC.